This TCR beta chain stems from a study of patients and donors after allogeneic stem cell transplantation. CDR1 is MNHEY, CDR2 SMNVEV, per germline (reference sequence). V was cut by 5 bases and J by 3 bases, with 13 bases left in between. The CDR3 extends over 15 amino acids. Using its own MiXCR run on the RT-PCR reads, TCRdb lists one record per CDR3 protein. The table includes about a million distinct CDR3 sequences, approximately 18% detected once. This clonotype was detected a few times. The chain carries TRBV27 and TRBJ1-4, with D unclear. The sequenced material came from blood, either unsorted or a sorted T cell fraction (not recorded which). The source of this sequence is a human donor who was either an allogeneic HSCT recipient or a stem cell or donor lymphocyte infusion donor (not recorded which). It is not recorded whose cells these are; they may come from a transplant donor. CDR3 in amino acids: CASSTSGAPNEKLFF. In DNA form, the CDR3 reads TGTGCCAGCAGTACCTCGGGCGCCCCTAATGAAAAACTGTTTTTT.